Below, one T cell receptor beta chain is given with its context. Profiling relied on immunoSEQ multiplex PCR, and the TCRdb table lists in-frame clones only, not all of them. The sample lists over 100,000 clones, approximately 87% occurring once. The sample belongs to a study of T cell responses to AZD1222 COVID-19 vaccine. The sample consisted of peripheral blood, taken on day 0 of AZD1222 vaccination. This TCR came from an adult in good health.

For the CDR3, the DNA is TGTGCCAGCAGCTTGGCTACACAGGGCCGGGACACCGGGGAGCTGTTTTTT. Its protein product is CASSLATQGRDTGELFF. This chain links TRBV5-4 with TRBJ2-2; tentatively, D is TRBD1 (6 bases). V dropped 0 bases and J dropped 3 bases, with 15 bases sitting between them. The CDR3 covers 17 residues. Germline values: CDR1 SGHNT, CDR2 YYREEE (reference sequence).